This TCR beta chain emerged from a study of control samples from healthy donors and cancer patients. With V trimmed by 1 base and J by 5 bases, 4 bases remained unmatched. Germline CDR1 is LNHDA and CDR2 is SQIVND (reference sequence). The CDR3 contains 15 residues. TCRdb keeps only in-frame clones here, not all; method: immunoSEQ multiplex PCR. This table has tens of thousands of clones, roughly 90% appearing once. The chain combines TRBV19 with TRBJ2-5; TRBD1 matches at 10 bases. This TCR was recovered from a woman aged 55-70 years with head and neck cancer. Sequenced material: PBMCs. CDR3 DNA: TGTGCCAGTAGTATAGGACAGGGGGCTAGGGAGACCCAGTACTTC. Protein sequence: CASSIGQGARETQYF.